Listed below are T cell receptor beta chains from one sample, sequenced in a study of identical twins. TCRdb processed the 5' RACE reads anew with MiXCR; each CDR3 protein has one entry. This table holds fewer than 350,000 distinct CDR3 sequences, about 8.1% found once. These same data were also listed under a study on yellow fever vaccine responses in identical twins.

The sequenced sample consisted of memory (CD45RO+) T cells sorted from blood. The origin of the receptors is a woman under 30 in good health. The CDR3 runs from the conserved cysteine through the conserved F or W. Each record gives: CDR3 DNA, CDR3 protein, J gene, clone size, D gene, V gene, CDR3 length. D genes are given only for firm matches. The listing skips clone size in some rows; elsewhere it reads once, few, many or a size class.

TGTGCCATCAGTGGGGGACAGGGCTACGAGCAGTACTTC,CAISGGQGYEQYF,TRBJ2-7,few,TRBD1,TRBV10-3,13
TGTGCCAGCAGCTTTCAGGGCGGTGAGCAGTTCTTC,CASSFQGGEQFF,TRBJ2-1,.,.,TRBV7-6,12
TGTGCCATCAGCGACCATTGGTTCGGGGGCTCTGGGGCCAACGTCCTGACTTTC,CAISDHWFGGSGANVLTF,TRBJ2-6,.,.,TRBV10-3,18
TGTGCCAGCAGTGACCGGCTAGCGGGAAGGGGAGAGCAGTTCTTC,CASSDRLAGRGEQFF,TRBJ2-1,few,TRBD2,TRBV2,15
TGCAGCGCCCAAGACGCGGGAGTCTCCTACAATGAGCAGTTCTTC,CSAQDAGVSYNEQFF,TRBJ2-1,medium-sized,TRBD2,TRBV29-1,15
TGTGCCAGCAGTTTTGTTAGTCCGGAGACCCAGTACTTC,CASSFVSPETQYF,TRBJ2-5,.,.,TRBV28,13
TGTGCCAGCAGTTACTCCGGGACGAAAGAAGAGACCCAGTACTTC,CASSYSGTKEETQYF,TRBJ2-5,few,.,TRBV6-5,15
TGTGCCAGCAGTCACGGGACTAGCGGGAGTCGGGGTGAGCAGTTCTTC,CASSHGTSGSRGEQFF,TRBJ2-1,.,TRBD2,TRBV25-1,16
TGCGCCAGCAGCCAACCGGGACTAGCGGGAGCCTACTCCTACAATGAGCAGTTCTTC,CASSQPGLAGAYSYNEQFF,TRBJ2-1,many,TRBD2,TRBV4-1,19
TGTGCCAGCAGTACCCATACGGGAGCTAATGAAAAACTGTTTTTT,CASSTHTGANEKLFF,TRBJ1-4,few,.,TRBV6-1,15
TGTGCCAGCAGGCCAGGGAATCCTTCCGGTGAAGCTTTCTTT,CASRPGNPSGEAFF,TRBJ1-1,many,.,TRBV7-9,14
TGTGCCATCAGTGAGTCCGGGGATGAGCAGTTCTTC,CAISESGDEQFF,TRBJ2-1,few,.,TRBV10-3,12
TGTGCCAGCAGTTTCTCCGGCGGGAGTCACACCGGGGAGCTGTTTTTT,CASSFSGGSHTGELFF,TRBJ2-2,.,TRBD2,TRBV12-3/TRBV12-4,16
TGTGCCAGCAGTTTCTACCGAGGGACAGGGCCAGATACGCAGTATTTT,CASSFYRGTGPDTQYF,TRBJ2-3,few,TRBD1,TRBV12-3/TRBV12-4,16
TGTGCCAGCTCACCCCAGGGTGGTGAGACCCAGTACTTC,CASSPQGGETQYF,TRBJ2-5,many,.,TRBV18,13
TGTGCCAGCAGGACTGGGACCGCCACAGACTATGGCTACACCTTC,CASRTGTATDYGYTF,TRBJ1-2,few,.,TRBV6-2/TRBV6-3,15
TGTGCCAGCAGCGTAAACGGACAGAGCTACGAGCAGTACTTC,CASSVNGQSYEQYF,TRBJ2-7,many,.,TRBV9,14
TGCGCCAGCAGCTTGGCGAAGGAGACAGATACGCAGTATTTT,CASSLAKETDTQYF,TRBJ2-3,few,.,TRBV5-1,14
TGTGCCAGCAGTCGACAGGCGGGAATGACACAAGAGACCCAGTACTTC,CASSRQAGMTQETQYF,TRBJ2-5,few,.,TRBV5-6,16
TGCGCCAGCAGCGGGACTAGCGGGAGAGTTCCGAGGGAGACCCAGTACTTC,CASSGTSGRVPRETQYF,TRBJ2-5,many,TRBD2,TRBV5-1,17
TGTGCCATCAGTGAGTCGACGGGACAGCCCCAGCATTTT,CAISESTGQPQHF,TRBJ1-5,few,.,TRBV10-3,13
TGTGCCAGCAGTCCGCTAGCGGGAGTCCCCTACGAGCAGTACTTC,CASSPLAGVPYEQYF,TRBJ2-7,many,TRBD2,TRBV12-3/TRBV12-4,15
TGTGCCATCAGCGGACAGGGGATTGGGAACACTGAAGCTTTCTTT,CAISGQGIGNTEAFF,TRBJ1-1,many,TRBD1,TRBV10-3,15
TGTGCCAGCAAGTTGGACAGCTCCTACAATGAGCAGTTCTTC,CASKLDSSYNEQFF,TRBJ2-1,.,.,TRBV6-4,14
TGTGCCAGCAGCTTAGCCTACAGGAGGAACACTGAAGCTTTCTTT,CASSLAYRRNTEAFF,TRBJ1-1,.,.,TRBV11-2,15
TGTGCCAGCAGCCCCGAGGTGGCGGGAAGGATTGCTTTCTTT,CASSPEVAGRIAFF,TRBJ1-1,few,.,TRBV7-8,14
TGTGCCATCAGGGGGACTTTGGGCAGCAATCAGCCCCAGCATTTT,CAIRGTLGSNQPQHF,TRBJ1-5,many,.,TRBV10-3,15
TGTGCCAGCAGTTCCATACAACAGGGTGGTAACTATGGCTACACCTTC,CASSSIQQGGNYGYTF,TRBJ1-2,many,.,TRBV28,16
TGTGCCAGCAGTTGGACTAGCGGAGCCAAAAACATTCAGTACTTC,CASSWTSGAKNIQYF,TRBJ2-4,few,TRBD2,TRBV6-2/TRBV6-3,15
TGCGCCAGCCGCACAGGGGATAGAGAGACCCAGTACTTC,CASRTGDRETQYF,TRBJ2-5,.,TRBD1,TRBV5-1,13
TGTGCCAGCTGTAGTGGGCGGGTGGGGGACACTGAAGCTTTCTTT,CASCSGRVGDTEAFF,TRBJ1-1,many,.,TRBV2,15
TGTGCCAGCAGCTTAGCGGATCCTAGACTAGCGGGGAGCTCCTACGAGCAGTACTTC,CASSLADPRLAGSSYEQYF,TRBJ2-7,.,TRBD2,TRBV7-8,19